The text below deals with one T cell receptor (beta chain). In the PCR, 60 Vbeta and 13 Jbeta primers were used. Some clones are missing from TCRdb's copy, which holds only in-frame ones; the method was immunoSEQ multiplex PCR. The table shows around 110,000 clones, with around two thirds occurring only once. V was clipped by 5 bases and J by 1 base, with 6 bases between them. Germline V gene sequence: CDR1 MNHNY, CDR2 SVGAGI (reference sequence). The CDR3 has 13 amino acids. The sample originates from a study of cytomegalovirus exposure and HLA in healthy donors. The source material was PBMCs. V gene TRBV6-6 combines with J gene TRBJ2-1; D is uncertain. The TCR was taken from a woman aged 40-49 years in good health and CMV-seropositive. The CDR3 bases are TGTGCCAGCAGTCCCCTTTCCTACAATGAGCAGTTCTTC. Translating it yields CASSPLSYNEQFF.